This passage covers 2 T cell receptor beta chains from one sample sequenced in a study of blood T cell repertoires in COVID-19. Assay: immunoSEQ multiplex PCR; the TCRdb copy retains only in-frame clones and omits some. The table has roughly 260,000 clones, 87% seen once. The specimen sequenced was PBMCs or T cells enriched from blood (not recorded which). The source is a woman aged 25 to 45 with acute COVID-19.

The chain is built from TRBV4-1 and TRBJ1-2; possibly TRBD1 for D (5 bases). Trimming cost V 4 bases and J 4 bases, with 16 bases left between them. Germline values: CDR1 MGHRA, CDR2 YSYEKL. CDR3 length equals 15 residues. CDR3 sequence (DNA): TGCGCCAGCAGCCCCTCGGGAGGGGAAACCTATGGCTACACCTTC. Its translation is CASSPSGGETYGYTF.

The chain recombines TRBV29-1 with TRBJ2-7; TRBD1 aligns across 11 bases. Germline CDR1 and CDR2: SQVTM and ANQGSEA. V lost 2 bases, J lost 5 bases, and 5 bases stayed unmatched. The CDR3 runs to 14 residues. CDR3 sequence reads: CSVERTGGFDEQYF. For the CDR3, the DNA is TGCAGCGTTGAACGGACAGGGGGCTTCGACGAGCAGTACTTC.